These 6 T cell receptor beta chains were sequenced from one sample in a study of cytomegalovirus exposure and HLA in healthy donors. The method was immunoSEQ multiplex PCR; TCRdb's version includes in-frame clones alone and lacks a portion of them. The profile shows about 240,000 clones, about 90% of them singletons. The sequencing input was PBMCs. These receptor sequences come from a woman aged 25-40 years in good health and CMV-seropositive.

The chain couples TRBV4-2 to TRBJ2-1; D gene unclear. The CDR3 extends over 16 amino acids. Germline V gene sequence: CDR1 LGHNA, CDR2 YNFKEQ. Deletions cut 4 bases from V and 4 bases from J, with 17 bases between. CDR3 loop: CASSRSGGNQYNEQFF. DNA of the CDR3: TGTGCCAGCAGCCGCTCTGGCGGCAACCAATACAATGAGCAGTTCTTC.

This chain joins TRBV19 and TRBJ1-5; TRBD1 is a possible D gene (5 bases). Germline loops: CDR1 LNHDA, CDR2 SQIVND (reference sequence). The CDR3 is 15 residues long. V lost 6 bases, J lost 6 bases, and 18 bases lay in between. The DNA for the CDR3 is TGTGCCAGTAGCTTTCAGGGCCCCATCGTTCAGCCCCAGCATTTT. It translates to CASSFQGPIVQPQHF.

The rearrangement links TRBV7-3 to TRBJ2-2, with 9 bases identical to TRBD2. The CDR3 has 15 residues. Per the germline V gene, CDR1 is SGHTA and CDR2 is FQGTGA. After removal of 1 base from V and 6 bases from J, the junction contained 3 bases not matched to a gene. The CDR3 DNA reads TGTGCCAGCAGCTTAAGCGGGAGGGCCCCCGGGGAGCTGTTTTTT. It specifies CASSLSGRAPGELFF.

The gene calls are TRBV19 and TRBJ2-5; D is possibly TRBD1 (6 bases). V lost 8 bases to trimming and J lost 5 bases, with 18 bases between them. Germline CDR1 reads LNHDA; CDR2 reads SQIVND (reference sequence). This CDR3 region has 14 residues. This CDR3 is CASGFRGIDETQYF. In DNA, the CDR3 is TGTGCCAGTGGATTCAGGGGTATTGACGAGACCCAGTACTTC. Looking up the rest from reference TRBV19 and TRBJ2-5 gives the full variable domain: DGGITQSPKYLFRKEGQNVTLSCEQNLNHDAMYWYRQDPGQGLRLIYYSQIVNDFQKGDIAEGYSVSREKKESFPLTVTSAQKNPTAFYLCASGFRGIDETQYFGPGTRLLVL.

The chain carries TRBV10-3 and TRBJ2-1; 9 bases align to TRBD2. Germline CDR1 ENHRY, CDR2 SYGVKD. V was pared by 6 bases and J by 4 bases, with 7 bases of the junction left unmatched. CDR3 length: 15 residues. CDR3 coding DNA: TGTGCCATCAGGTCTAGCGGGGCTCAATACAATGAGCAGTTCTTC. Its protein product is CAIRSSGAQYNEQFF.

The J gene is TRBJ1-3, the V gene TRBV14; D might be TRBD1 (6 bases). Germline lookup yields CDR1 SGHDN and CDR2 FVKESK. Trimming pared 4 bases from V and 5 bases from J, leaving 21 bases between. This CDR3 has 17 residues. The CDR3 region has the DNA TGTGCCAGCAGCCGAGACTACGGACAGATCTATCGAAACACCATATATTTT. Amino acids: CASSRDYGQIYRNTIYF.